This TCR beta chain was documented in a study of T cell repertoires in cytomegalovirus infection. The wider study: Indicated by public TCR beta signatures were CMV infection and matching HLA type. Study results and caveats: The ex vivo response was dominated by HLA-C-restricted CMV-specific TCR beta clonotypes.

CDR3 size: 17 residues. CDR1 and CDR2 from the germline V gene are SEHNR and FQNEAQ (reference sequence). The V and J ends lost 0 bases and 1 base respectively, with 13 bases between them. For this clonotype: Its antigen remains unknown.

TCRdb reprocessed the reads via MiXCR and lists one record per CDR3 protein. Among about 220,000 distinct CDR3 sequences listed, 35% to 45% were seen once. The receptor comes from a human donor in good health (CMV status not recorded). Some clones in this sample may be carry-over from other donors' samples. The sample consisted of CD8+ T cells from cultured PBMCs, taken from culture after CMV antigen stimulation. The chain has TRBV7-9 and TRBJ1-3, with D maybe TRBD1 (6 bases). Written as DNA, the CDR3 is TGTGCCAGCAGCTTAGCGAAGGGAACAGGGTCTGGAAACACCATATATTTT. The encoded protein is CASSLAKGTGSGNTIYF.